This T cell receptor (beta chain) was observed in a study of blood T cell repertoires in COVID-19 (dated by TCRdb to 2018 to 2021). In the study overall: Samples covering the acute and convalescent phases of COVID-19 were provided by collaborators in the United States, Italy and Spain. The dataset comprised deeply sampled blood TCRbeta repertoires from subjects exposed to, actively infected with, or recovered from COVID-19. Where available, HLA class I and class II types were obtained from metadata supplied by the sample provider rather than from assay-based typing. Samples came from the ongoing ImmuneRACE study (first 160 participants) plus 1,254 subjects from 6 global collaborators. A de-identified subject ID, COVID-19 status, age in years and sex were almost always included in the sample metadata. A freely available public database, intended as a resource for researchers studying the immune response to SARS-CoV-2, is where the repertoires were released. The prospective study material was composed of cDNA or gDNA derived from T cells, B-cell-depleted T cells, or PBMCs.

What the research found in general, with its limitations: The quantity of clinical and demographic metadata differed by source and by participant and was supplied without curation.

Participants in the prospective study were enrolled through a virtual design, were aged about 18 to 90 years, and lived in fewer than 30 United States geographic areas. In the prospective study, participants were assigned to cohorts based on the clinical history participants reported in a screening survey and a study questionnaire. Recovered participants in ImmuneRACE Cohort 3 were defined by two consecutive negative NP/OP PCR tests, clearance by a healthcare professional, or resolution of symptoms. Mobile phlebotomists in the prospective study collected whole blood, serum and a nasopharyngeal or oropharyngeal swab from every participant. Prospective study participants could optionally give additional blood draws and questionnaires over an approximately two-month period. Prospective study blood samples were shipped either frozen or at room temperature before DNA extraction. The CDR3 measures 15 amino acids from cysteine to phenylalanine. CDR3 DNA only is kept here, 45 bases in frame from base 1. The germline V gene provides CDR1 SGHTS and CDR2 YDEGEE. V loses 5 bases of germline sequence and J loses 6 bases, and the interval between the two ends is 17 bases.

The immunoSEQ Assay, a bias-controlled multiplex PCR, was used to amplify TCRbeta CDR3 regions from genomic DNA. The authors' pipeline ran thus. The number of nucleated cells in each sample was estimated by amplification of reference gene primers within the assay. To quantify the absolute abundance of each unique TCRbeta CDR3 rearrangement, sequence reads were collapsed and filtered. For each sample, productive Simpson clonality was calculated as the square root of Simpson's diversity index over productive rearrangements. Here the immuneACCESS table is served through TCRdb, limited to in-frame sequences with V and J called. Missing clones are a known gap in these copies; in checked studies unresolved V genes cover under half, and the rest lacks a known reason. The DNA gave D and trimming, while V, J and clone size come from that table. The sample contains more than 110,000 clones, roughly 79% of them found a single time. 2.5% to 3% of the sample comes from the top ten.

As for this clone: Its antigen is currently not known. No much larger clone exists at a distance of one base, and base qualities are not known.

The sample comprised PBMCs or T cells enriched from blood (not recorded which). The TCR originated in a woman aged 45-65 years who had recovered from COVID-19. The sequence links TRBV5-8 to TRBJ2-2, with TRBD2 perhaps the D gene, on 7 matching bases. The sequenced DNA is TGTGCCAGCAGTATTCTATCGGGGGGCCCCGGGGAGCTGTTTTTT. This gives the protein CASSILSGGPGELFF. Supplemented by the reference TRBV5-8 and TRBJ2-2 proteins around the CDR3, the complete variable domain is EAGVTQSPTHLIKTRGQQATLRCSPISGHTSVYWYQQALGLGLQFLLWYDEGEERNRGNFPPRFSGRQFPNYSSELNVNALELEDSALYLCASSILSGGPGELFFGEGSRLTVL.